This T cell receptor beta chain emerged from a study of siplizumab effects on memory and regulatory T cells (dated by TCRdb to between 2017 and 2020). Regarding the complete study: The study examined how the anti-CD2 antibody siplizumab affects alloreactive T-cell subsets in allogeneic mixed lymphocyte reactions built from human PBMCs. Beyond this particular receptor, the publication reports: Among mappable alloreactive CD4+ clones, the Treg-derived fraction averaged 68.8% with siplizumab versus roughly 29% in control reactions. Compared with memory T cells, unstimulated naive T cells appeared more diverse, and naive cells seemed to make a substantial contribution to the alloresponse. A naive or memory phenotype could not be assigned to roughly 75-97% of proliferating CD4+ or CD8+ clones. Siplizumab significantly reduced the cumulative frequency of alloreactive sequences traceable to unstimulated CD4+ memory T cells. Whether proliferating Tregs from siplizumab cultures actually had suppressive function was not functionally confirmed. Because sequences below about 10^-5 frequency were poorly captured, only a minor fraction of alloreactive clones could be mapped to unstimulated subsets.

A remark on this clone: Which antigen it targets is not known. No base quality values were provided; no much bigger clone lies one nucleotide off.

In a few donor pairs, further sequencing was done on unstimulated CD8+ naive, CD4+ memory, CD8+ TEMRA, CD4+ naive and CD8+ effector memory subsets. TCRbeta CDR3 sequencing was performed on sorted unstimulated T cells and on proliferating T cells recovered from mixed lymphocyte reactions. Fresh whole blood from around 11 HLA-typed healthy donors was used to isolate PBMCs. Libraries were built with the immunoSEQ multiplex PCR assay. The deep sequencing platform assayed about 91,000 TCR templates per sample. Genomic DNA extracted from sorted T cells was used for TCRbeta CDR3 sequencing. Concerning the study's data processing: The R programming language was used for clonal analysis of TCRbeta CDR3 data. Unstimulated samples were compared with post-reaction CFSE-low samples to define alloreactive CD4+ and CD8+ clones. By matching sequences to the repertoires of sorted unstimulated Treg and non-Treg cells, each alloreactive CD4+ clone was assigned a regulatory or non-regulatory origin. Entries here come from immuneACCESS through TCRdb and include only in-frame sequences with V and J called. Some clones fail to appear in such tables; in the studies checked, an unresolved V gene covers under half of the shortfall, and the cause of the remainder is unknown. That table gives V, J and clone size, and the DNA gave D and trimming. The sample records over 45,000 clones, about 98% of which are singletons. The ten most abundant clones make up roughly 0.99% of the sample.

The germline V gene yields MRHNA for CDR1 and SNTAGT for CDR2. For this chain, trimming is 0 bases at the V end and 6 bases at the J end, and the number of junction bases without a gene match is 2. Measured from the cysteine to the phenylalanine, the CDR3 is 15 residues long. The only DNA kept is the CDR3, 45 bases in frame from the first base. The specimen sequenced was naive CD8+ T cells sorted from blood. The cell subset or site label, read with the paper, signifies: unstimulated naive T cells. This TCR was sampled from a human donor in good health. The receptor chain draws on TRBV6-4 and TRBJ2-3; 11 nucleotides in the junction match TRBD2. The CDR3 here reads CASSDSTSGMDTQYF. The bases read TGTGCCAGCAGTGACTCGACTAGCGGGATGGATACGCAGTATTTT.